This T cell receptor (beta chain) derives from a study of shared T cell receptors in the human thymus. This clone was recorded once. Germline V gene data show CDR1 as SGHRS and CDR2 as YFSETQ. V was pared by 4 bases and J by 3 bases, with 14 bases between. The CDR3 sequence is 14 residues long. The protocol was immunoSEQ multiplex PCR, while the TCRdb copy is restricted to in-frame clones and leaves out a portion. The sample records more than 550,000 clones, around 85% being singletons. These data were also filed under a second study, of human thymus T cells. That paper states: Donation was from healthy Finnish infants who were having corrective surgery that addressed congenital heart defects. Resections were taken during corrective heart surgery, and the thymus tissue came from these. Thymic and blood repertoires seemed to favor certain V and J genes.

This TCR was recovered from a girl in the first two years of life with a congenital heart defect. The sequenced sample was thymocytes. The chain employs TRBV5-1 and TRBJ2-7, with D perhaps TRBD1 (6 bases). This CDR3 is CASSIQGVDYEQYF. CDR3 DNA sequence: TGCGCCAGCAGCATACAGGGAGTCGACTACGAGCAGTACTTC.